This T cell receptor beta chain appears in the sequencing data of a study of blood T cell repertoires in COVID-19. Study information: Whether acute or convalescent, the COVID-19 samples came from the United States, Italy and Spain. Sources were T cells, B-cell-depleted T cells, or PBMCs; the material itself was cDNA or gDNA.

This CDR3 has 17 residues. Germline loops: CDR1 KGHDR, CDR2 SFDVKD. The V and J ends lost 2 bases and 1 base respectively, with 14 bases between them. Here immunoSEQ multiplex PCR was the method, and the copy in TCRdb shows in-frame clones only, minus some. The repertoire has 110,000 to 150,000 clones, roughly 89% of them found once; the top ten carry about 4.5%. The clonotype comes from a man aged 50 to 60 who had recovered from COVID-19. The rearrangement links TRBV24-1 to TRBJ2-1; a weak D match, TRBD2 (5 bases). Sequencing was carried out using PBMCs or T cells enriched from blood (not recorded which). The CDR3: CATSDSPDYNSYNEQFF. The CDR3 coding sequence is TGTGCCACCAGTGATTCACCTGACTATAATTCCTACAATGAGCAGTTCTTC.